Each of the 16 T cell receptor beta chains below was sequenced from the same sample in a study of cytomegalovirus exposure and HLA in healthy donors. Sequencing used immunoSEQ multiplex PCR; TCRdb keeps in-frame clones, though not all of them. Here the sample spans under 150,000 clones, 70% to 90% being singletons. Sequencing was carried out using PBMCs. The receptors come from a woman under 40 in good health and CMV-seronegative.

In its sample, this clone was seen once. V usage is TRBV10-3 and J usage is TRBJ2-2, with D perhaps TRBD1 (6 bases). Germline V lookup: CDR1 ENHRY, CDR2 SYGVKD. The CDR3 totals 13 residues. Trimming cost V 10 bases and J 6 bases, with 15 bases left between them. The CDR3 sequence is CATLAGEAGELFF. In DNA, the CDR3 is TGTGCCACCTTAGCAGGGGAAGCCGGGGAGCTGTTTTTT.

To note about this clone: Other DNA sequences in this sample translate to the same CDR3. The CDR3 region has the DNA TGTGCCAGTTCAGGCTCCTCTGGAAACACCATATATTTT. Its protein is CASSGSSGNTIYF. V usage is TRBV2 and J usage is TRBJ1-3; no reliable D call. The CDR3 extends over 13 amino acids. With 9 bases removed from V and 0 bases from J, the gap between germline ends came to 9 bases. Germline V gene lookup returns CDR1 SNHLY and CDR2 FYNNEI.

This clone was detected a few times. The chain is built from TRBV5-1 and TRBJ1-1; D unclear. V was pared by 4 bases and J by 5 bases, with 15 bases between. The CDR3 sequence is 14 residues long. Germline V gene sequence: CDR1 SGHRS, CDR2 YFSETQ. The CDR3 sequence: CASSLSSIRTEAFF. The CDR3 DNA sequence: TGCGCCAGCAGCCTAAGTTCGATTCGGACTGAAGCTTTCTTT.

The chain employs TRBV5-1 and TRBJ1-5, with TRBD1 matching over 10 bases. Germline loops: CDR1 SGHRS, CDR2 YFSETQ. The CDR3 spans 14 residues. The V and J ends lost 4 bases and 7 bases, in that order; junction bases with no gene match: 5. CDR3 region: CASSPDRGAQPQHF. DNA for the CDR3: TGCGCCAGCAGCCCGGACAGGGGGGCCCAGCCCCAGCATTTT.

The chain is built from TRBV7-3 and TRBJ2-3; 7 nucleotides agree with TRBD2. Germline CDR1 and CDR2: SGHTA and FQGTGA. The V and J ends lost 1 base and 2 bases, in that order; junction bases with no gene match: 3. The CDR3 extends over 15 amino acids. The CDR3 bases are TGTGCCAGCAGCTTAATGGGGAGGGACACAGATACGCAGTATTTT. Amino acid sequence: CASSLMGRDTDTQYF.

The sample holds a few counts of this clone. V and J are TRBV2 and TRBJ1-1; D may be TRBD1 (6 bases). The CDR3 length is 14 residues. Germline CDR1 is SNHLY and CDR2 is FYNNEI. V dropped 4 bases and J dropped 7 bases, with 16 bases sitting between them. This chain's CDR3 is CASSGGETGIEAFF. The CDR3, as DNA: TGTGCCAGCAGTGGTGGGGAGACAGGAATTGAAGCTTTCTTT. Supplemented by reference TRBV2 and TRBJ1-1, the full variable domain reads EPEVTQTPSHQVTQMGQEVILRCVPISNHLYFYWYRQILGQKVEFLVSFYNNEISEKSEIFDDQFSVERPDGSNFTLKIRSTKLEDSAMYFCASSGGETGIEAFFGQGTRLTVV.

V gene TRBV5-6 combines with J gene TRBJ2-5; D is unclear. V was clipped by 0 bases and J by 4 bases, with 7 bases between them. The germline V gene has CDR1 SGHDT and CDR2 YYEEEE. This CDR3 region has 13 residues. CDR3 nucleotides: TGTGCCAGCAGCTTGGTCGCGTTAGAGACCCAGTACTTC. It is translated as CASSLVALETQYF.

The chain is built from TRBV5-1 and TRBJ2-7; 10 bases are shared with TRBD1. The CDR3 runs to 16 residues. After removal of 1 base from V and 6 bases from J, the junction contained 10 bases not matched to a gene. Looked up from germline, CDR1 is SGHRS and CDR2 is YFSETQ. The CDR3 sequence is CASSLSGQGGSAEQYF. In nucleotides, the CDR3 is TGCGCCAGCAGCTTGTCAGGACAGGGGGGATCCGCCGAGCAGTACTTC.

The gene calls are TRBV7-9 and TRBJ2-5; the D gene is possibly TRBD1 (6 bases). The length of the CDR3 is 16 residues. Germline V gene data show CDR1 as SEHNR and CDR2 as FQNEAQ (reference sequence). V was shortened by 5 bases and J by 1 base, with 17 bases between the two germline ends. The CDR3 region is CASSHRLDRFQETQYF. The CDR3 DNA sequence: TGTGCCAGCAGCCACCGTCTTGACAGGTTCCAAGAGACCCAGTACTTC.

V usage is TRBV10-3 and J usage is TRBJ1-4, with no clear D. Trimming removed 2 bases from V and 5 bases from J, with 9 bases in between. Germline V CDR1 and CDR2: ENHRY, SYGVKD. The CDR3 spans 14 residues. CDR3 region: CAISERGENEKLFF. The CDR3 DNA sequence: TGTGCCATCAGTGAGCGCGGGGAGAATGAAAAACTGTTTTTT.

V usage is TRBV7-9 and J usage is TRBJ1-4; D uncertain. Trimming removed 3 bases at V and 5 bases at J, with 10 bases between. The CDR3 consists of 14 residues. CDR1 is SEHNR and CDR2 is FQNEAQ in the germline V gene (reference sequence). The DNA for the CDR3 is TGTGCCAGCAGCTTTAACGGGAGGAATGAAAAACTGTTTTTT. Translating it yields CASSFNGRNEKLFF.

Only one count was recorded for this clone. The CDR3 sequence: CASSFGTGSYEQYF. In DNA, the CDR3 is TGTGCCAGCAGCTTTGGGACTGGCTCCTACGAGCAGTACTTC. This chain connects TRBV5-4 to TRBJ2-7; perhaps TRBD2 as D (6 bases). V dropped 2 bases and J dropped 0 bases, with 9 bases sitting between them. The CDR3 extends over 14 amino acids. Germline V gene lookup returns CDR1 SGHNT and CDR2 YYREEE (reference sequence).

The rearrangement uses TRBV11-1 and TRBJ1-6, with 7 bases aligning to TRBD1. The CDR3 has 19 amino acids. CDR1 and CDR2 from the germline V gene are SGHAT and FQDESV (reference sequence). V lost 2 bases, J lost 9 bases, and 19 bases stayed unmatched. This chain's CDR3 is CASSLSQSQTGSRGSPLHF. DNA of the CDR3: TGTGCCAGCAGCTTATCACAATCTCAGACAGGGAGCCGGGGTTCACCCCTCCACTTT. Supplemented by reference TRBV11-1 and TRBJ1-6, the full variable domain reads EAEVAQSPRYKITEKSQAVAFWCDPISGHATLYWYRQILGQGPELLVQFQDESVVDDSQLPKDRFSAERLKGVDSTLKIQPAELGDSAMYLCASSLSQSQTGSRGSPLHFGNGTRLTVT.

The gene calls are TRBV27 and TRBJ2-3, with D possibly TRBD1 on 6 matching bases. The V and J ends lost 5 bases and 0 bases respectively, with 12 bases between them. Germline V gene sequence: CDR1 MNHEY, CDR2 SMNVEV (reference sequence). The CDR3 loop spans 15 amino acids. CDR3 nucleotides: TGTGCCAGCAGTACAACAGGGAGAAGCACAGATACGCAGTATTTT. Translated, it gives CASSTTGRSTDTQYF.

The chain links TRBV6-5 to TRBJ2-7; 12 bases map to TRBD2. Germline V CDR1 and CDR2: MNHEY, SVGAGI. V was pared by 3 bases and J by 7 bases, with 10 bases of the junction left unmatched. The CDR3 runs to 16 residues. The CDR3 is CASSYMPSGGAWEQYF. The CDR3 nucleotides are TGTGCCAGCAGTTATATGCCTAGCGGGGGGGCATGGGAGCAGTACTTC.

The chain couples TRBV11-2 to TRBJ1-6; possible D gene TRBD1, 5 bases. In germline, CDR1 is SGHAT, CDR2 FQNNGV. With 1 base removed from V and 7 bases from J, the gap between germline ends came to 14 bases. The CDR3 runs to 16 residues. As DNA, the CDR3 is TGTGCCAGCAGCTTAGGGGGGGGATTGTGGAATTCACCCCTCCACTTT. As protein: CASSLGGGLWNSPLHF.